A single sample is the source of the 26 T cell receptor beta chains below, sequenced in a study of cytomegalovirus exposure and HLA in healthy donors. Primers: 60 Vbeta forward and 13 Jbeta reverse. TCRdb's copy holds only in-frame clones and misses some; the assay was immunoSEQ multiplex PCR. The repertoire holds under 200,000 clones, about 85% seen once, with approximately 0.98% in the top ten. Sequenced material: PBMCs. The source is a boy between 2 and 15 years old in good health and CMV-seronegative.

The rearrangement joins TRBV6-1 to TRBJ2-5, with 10 bases aligning to TRBD1. CDR1 and CDR2 from the germline V gene are MNHNS and SASEGT. The CDR3 extends over 17 amino acids. The V and J ends lost 4 bases and 5 bases, in that order; junction bases with no gene match: 13. CDR3 DNA: TGTGCCAGCAGTGTACTACCGGGACAGGGGCTTGGGGAGACCCAGTACTTC. Residues: CASSVLPGQGLGETQYF.

The rearrangement links TRBV5-6 to TRBJ1-2, with a possible D match to TRBD1 (5 bases). Germline CDR1 and CDR2: SGHDT and YYEEEE. With 6 bases removed from V and 7 bases from J, the gap between germline ends came to 13 bases. This CDR3 spans 12 amino acids. CDR3 coding DNA: TGTGCCAGCATAAGCGGGGGAGGTGGCTACACCTTC. Residues: CASISGGGGYTF.

V gene TRBV30 combines with J gene TRBJ1-4, with D tentatively TRBD1 (6 bases). The V gene's germline CDR1 is GTSNPN and CDR2 SVGIG (reference sequence). The CDR3 consists of 15 residues. The V end was cut by 4 bases, the J end by 8 bases, with 20 bases between. The CDR3 reads CAWNRDGRVEEKLFF. CDR3 DNA: TGTGCCTGGAACAGGGACGGGCGGGTGGAGGAAAAACTGTTTTTT.

J is TRBJ1-4 and V is TRBV7-6; the match to TRBD1 covers 12 bases. CDR3 length: 14 amino acids. Germline V CDR1 and CDR2: SGHVS, FNYEAQ. The junction had 2 bases not matched to a gene; V was cut back by 5 bases and J by 7 bases. The CDR3 nucleotides read TGTGCCAGCAGCGGGACAGGGGGCCTTGAAAAACTGTTTTTT. Its protein is CASSGTGGLEKLFF.

As concerns this clone: The same CDR3 can be traced to other DNA sequences in this sample. CDR3 in amino acids: CASSLGQGGGYTF. The CDR3 DNA follows: TGTGCCAGCAGTTTAGGGCAGGGTGGCGGCTACACCTTC. The genes are TRBV28 and TRBJ1-2, with D possibly TRBD1 on 5 matching bases. Trimming took 2 bases from V and 8 from J, leaving 12 bases between them. The germline V gene encodes CDR1 MDHEN and CDR2 SYDVKM. The CDR3 covers 13 residues.

This clone was counted only a few times. The V and J genes are TRBV6-5 and TRBJ2-1; D unresolved. Germline lookup yields CDR1 MNHEY and CDR2 SVGAGI. The CDR3 contains 15 residues. V lost 2 bases to trimming and J lost 6 bases, with 14 bases between them. This CDR3 reads CASSYGRMGSNEQFF. In DNA, the CDR3 is TGTGCCAGCAGTTACGGTCGTATGGGCTCCAATGAGCAGTTCTTC.

The chain recombines TRBV28 with TRBJ2-3, with D possibly matching TRBD2 (5 bases). Looked up from germline, CDR1 is MDHEN and CDR2 is SYDVKM. The CDR3 is 16 amino acids. Trimming removed 5 bases from V and 0 bases from J, with 15 bases in between. CDR3 amino acids: CASSPPGDTSTDTQYF. DNA of the CDR3: TGTGCCAGCAGTCCCCCCGGGGATACTAGCACAGATACGCAGTATTTT.

The rearrangement joins TRBV6-1 to TRBJ2-7; D is unresolved. CDR1 MNHNS and CDR2 SASEGT come from the germline V gene. The CDR3 extends over 12 amino acids. V was pared by 8 bases and J by 6 bases, with 14 bases between. The CDR3 here is CASERFLGEQYF. The CDR3 nucleotides are TGTGCCAGCGAGAGGTTCTTGGGCGAGCAGTACTTC.

V and J are TRBV4-1 and TRBJ2-1, with D possibly TRBD2 on 6 matching bases. The CDR3 has 15 amino acids. Trimming cost V 5 bases and J 4 bases, with 15 bases left between them. The germline gives CDR1 MGHRA, CDR2 YSYEKL. As DNA, the CDR3 is TGCGCCAGCAGCATCGGGACTTTCACATACAATGAGCAGTTCTTC. Its protein product is CASSIGTFTYNEQFF.

The rearrangement joins TRBV4-1 to TRBJ2-3; D possibly corresponds to TRBD2 (6 bases). Germline-derived CDR1 and CDR2 are MGHRA and YSYEKL. V lost 4 bases and J 6 bases, leaving 17 bases between the germline ends. The CDR3 spans 15 residues. CDR3 protein: CASSLQDPRGDTQYF. The DNA for the CDR3 is TGCGCCAGCAGCCTACAGGACCCACGGGGGGATACGCAGTATTTT.

The rearrangement joins TRBV28 to TRBJ2-5; 14 bases are shared with TRBD2. The CDR3 consists of 16 residues. Per the germline V gene, CDR1 is MDHEN and CDR2 is SYDVKM. Trimming removed 5 bases from V and 5 bases from J; junction bases left unmatched: 7. The CDR3 DNA reads TGTGCCAGCAGTGGACCGAGACTAGCGGGGGGGGAGACCCAGTACTTC. Amino acid sequence: CASSGPRLAGGETQYF.

This rearrangement joins TRBV6-1 to TRBJ1-5; D is perhaps TRBD1 (6 bases). This CDR3 spans 15 amino acids. V was clipped by 6 bases and J by 1 base, with 13 bases between them. CDR1 and CDR2 (germline): MNHNS, SASEGT. CDR3 sequence (DNA): TGTGCCAGCAGGACGGGGGGCGCGAGCAATCAGCCCCAGCATTTT. Amino acid sequence: CASRTGGASNQPQHF.

The chain has TRBV7-2 and TRBJ2-1, with 8 positions matching TRBD2. With 2 bases clipped from V and 1 base from J, the junction kept 7 bases outside the gene matches. This CDR3 has 17 amino acids. Germline CDR1 is SGHTA and CDR2 is FQGNSA. CDR3 DNA sequence: TGTGCCAGCAGCTTAAGGCTAGCGGGCCAATCCTACAATGAGCAGTTCTTC. Protein product: CASSLRLAGQSYNEQFF.

This clone was observed a handful of times. The chain joins TRBV7-2 to TRBJ2-3; 10 bases fit TRBD2. The germline V gene has CDR1 SGHTA and CDR2 FQGNSA. V lost 5 bases and J lost 5; bases outside the gene matches: 4. This CDR3 spans 14 amino acids. The CDR3 coding sequence is TGTGCCAGCAGCCGAGCGGGGGGGAGAGATACGCAGTATTTT. Protein: CASSRAGGRDTQYF.

Only a few counts were recorded for this clone. The V call is TRBV5-6, the J call TRBJ2-7; D is undetermined. The germline V and J ends were trimmed by 3 bases and 3 bases, with 16 bases remaining between them. In germline, CDR1 is SGHDT, CDR2 YYEEEE. CDR3 size: 15 residues. Here the CDR3 reads CASSYYMRSDYEQYF. The CDR3 DNA reads as TGTGCCAGCAGCTACTATATGCGGTCAGACTACGAGCAGTACTTC.

The rearrangement joins TRBV5-1 to TRBJ2-1, with 7 bases that match TRBD2. J gave up 1 base and V 2 bases, and 6 bases lay outside the gene matches. The CDR3 runs 16 residues. Germline V gene data show CDR1 as SGHRS and CDR2 as YFSETQ. The CDR3 protein is CASSFRSGNSYNEQFF. For the CDR3, the DNA is TGCGCCAGCAGCTTCCGCAGCGGGAATTCCTACAATGAGCAGTTCTTC.

The V call is TRBV19, the J call TRBJ2-7, with 9 positions matching TRBD1. Trimming cost V 6 bases and J 2 bases; bases outside gene matches: 8. Germline CDR1 and CDR2: LNHDA and SQIVND (reference sequence). The CDR3 runs 15 residues. CDR3 bases: TGTGCCAGTAGCCCAGGGACAGGGATCGCCTACGAGCAGTACTTC. This sequence encodes CASSPGTGIAYEQYF.

This chain joins TRBV11-2 and TRBJ2-2; D gene uncertain. Per germline, CDR1 SGHAT and CDR2 FQNNGV. V lost 7 bases and J lost 3, with 3 bases in between. The CDR3 is 11 amino acids. CDR3 coding DNA: TGTGCCAGCACAGACACCGGGGAGCTGTTTTTT. It translates to CASTDTGELFF.

In the case of this clone: Because the CDR3's place on the DNA is in doubt, the DNA is left out and the CDR3 is given as listed by TCRdb. This rearrangement joins TRBV6-1 to TRBJ2-7; the table names TRBD1, a call not compared with the DNA. Per germline, CDR1 MNHNS and CDR2 SASEGT. The CDR3 spans 12 amino acids, including both terminal residues. The CDR3 reads CASSEWGTGAFF.

This chain uses TRBV18 with TRBJ2-7; D perhaps matches TRBD2 (5 bases). This CDR3 is 16 amino acids long. Per germline, CDR1 KGHSH and CDR2 LQKENI. V was trimmed by 1 base and J by 4 bases, leaving 17 bases between them. CDR3 DNA sequence: TGTGCCAGCTCACCACGGCAGGACGGAGGTCTTTACGAGCAGTACTTC. Translating it yields CASSPRQDGGLYEQYF.

CDR3 sequence: CASSLGQGRDNEQFF. CDR3 DNA: TGTGCCAGCAGCTTAGGGCAGGGGCGAGACAATGAGCAGTTCTTC. The J gene is TRBJ2-1, the V gene TRBV7-6, with D possibly being TRBD1 (6 bases). The V end lost 1 base, the J end lost 5 bases, and 12 bases lay between the germline ends. Germline CDR1 is SGHVS and CDR2 is FNYEAQ. This CDR3 is built from 15 residues.

The CDR3 region has the DNA TGTGCCAGCAGGAACCGGGACTGGCGACGATCAGGTAATCACAATGAGCAGTTCTTC. It translates to CASRNRDWRRSGNHNEQFF. This sequence joins TRBV28 and TRBJ2-1; tentative D call: TRBD2 (6 bases). CDR3 length: 19 residues. Trimming removed 6 bases at V and 5 bases at J, with 29 bases between. Looked up from germline, CDR1 is MDHEN and CDR2 is SYDVKM.

The genes are TRBV11-2 and TRBJ2-5, with D maybe TRBD1 (6 bases). The CDR3 length is 13 residues. Trimming cost V 2 bases and J 4 bases, with 8 bases left between them. In germline, CDR1 is SGHAT, CDR2 FQNNGV. CDR3 nucleotide sequence: TGTGCCAGCAGCTTAACACAGGGAGAGACCCAGTACTTC. The encoded protein is CASSLTQGETQYF. The full variable domain, its missing parts supplied by reference TRBV11-2 and TRBJ2-5, is EAGVAQSPRYKIIEKRQSVAFWCNPISGHATLYWYQQILGQGPKLLIQFQNNGVVDDSQLPKDRFSAERLKGVDSTLKIQPAKLEDSAVYLCASSLTQGETQYFGPGTRLLVL.

V gene TRBV28 combines with J gene TRBJ1-1, with D unclear. Germline V gene sequence: CDR1 MDHEN, CDR2 SYDVKM. Trimming shortened V by 10 bases and J by 4 bases, and 19 bases separated the two germline ends. The CDR3 covers 14 residues. CDR3: CATIPRGGSTEAFF. The CDR3 coding sequence is TGTGCCACCATCCCCCGGGGAGGGAGCACTGAAGCTTTCTTT.

The chain uses TRBV19 and TRBJ1-1; unclear D gene. Germline CDR1 and CDR2: LNHDA and SQIVND (reference sequence). V lost 3 bases to trimming and J lost 0 bases, with 11 bases between them. This CDR3 region has 15 residues. The CDR3 sequence is CASSMSREMNTEAFF. The CDR3 DNA is TGTGCCAGTAGTATGTCCCGTGAGATGAACACTGAAGCTTTCTTT.

Concerning this clone itself: One end of the junction varies from germline; a read error may be responsible. This sample includes further DNA sequences coding for the same CDR3. The CDR3 sequence is CASSEEPELSEAFF. CDR3 nucleotides: TGTGCCAGCAGTGAGGAGCCCGAGCTTTCTGAAGCCTTCTTT. The genes are TRBV25-1 and TRBJ1-1; unclear D gene. Germline V gene data show CDR1 as MGHDK and CDR2 as SYGVNS. CDR3 length equals 14 residues.